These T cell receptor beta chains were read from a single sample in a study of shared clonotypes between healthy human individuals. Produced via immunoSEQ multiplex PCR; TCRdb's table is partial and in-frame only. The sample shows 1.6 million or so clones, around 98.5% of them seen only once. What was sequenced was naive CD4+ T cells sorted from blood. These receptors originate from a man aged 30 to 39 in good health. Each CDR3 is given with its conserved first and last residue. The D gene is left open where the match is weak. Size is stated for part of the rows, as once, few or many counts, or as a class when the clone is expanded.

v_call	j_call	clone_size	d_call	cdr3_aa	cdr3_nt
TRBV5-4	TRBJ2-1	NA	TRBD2	CASTWGGTPGNEQFF	TGTGCCAGCACCTGGGGGGGGACTCCGGGCAATGAGCAGTTCTTC
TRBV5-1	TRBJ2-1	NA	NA	CASSFGLNEQFF	TGCGCCAGCAGCTTTGGACTTAATGAGCAGTTCTTC
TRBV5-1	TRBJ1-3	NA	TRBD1	CASSSIPTGVANTIYF	TGCGCCAGCAGCTCCATTCCTACAGGGGTTGCAAACACCATATATTTT
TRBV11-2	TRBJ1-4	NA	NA	CASSLTATNEKLFF	TGTGCCAGCAGCTTAACAGCAACTAATGAAAAACTGTTTTTT
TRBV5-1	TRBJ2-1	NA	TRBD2	CASSPGLAGSNEQFF	TGCGCCAGCAGCCCCGGACTAGCGGGTAGCAATGAGCAGTTCTTC
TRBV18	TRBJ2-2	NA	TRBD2	CASSPKTSGPTNTGELFF	TGTGCCAGCTCACCAAAGACTAGCGGGCCTACGAACACCGGGGAGCTGTTTTTT
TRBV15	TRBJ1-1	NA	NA	CATSRDRDVDEAFF	TGTGCCACCAGCAGAGATCGGGACGTAGATGAAGCTTTCTTT
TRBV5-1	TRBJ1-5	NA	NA	CASSLGGDQPQHF	TGCGCCAGCAGCTTGGGAGGGGATCAGCCCCAGCATTTT
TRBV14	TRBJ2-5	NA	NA	CASSQNTGETQYF	TGTGCCAGCAGCCAAAATACGGGAGAGACCCAGTACTTC
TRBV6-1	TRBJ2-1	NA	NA	CASSEASQGEEFF	TGTGCCAGCAGTGAAGCCTCGCAGGGTGAAGAGTTCTTC
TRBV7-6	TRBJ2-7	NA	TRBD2	CASSAQPGLAANEQYF	TGTGCCAGCAGCGCGCAACCGGGACTAGCGGCTAACGAGCAGTACTTC
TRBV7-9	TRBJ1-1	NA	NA	CASSTASNTEAFF	TGTGCCAGCAGTACTGCGTCAAACACTGAAGCTTTCTTT
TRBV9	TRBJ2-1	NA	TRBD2	CASSLGGSYNEQFF	TGTGCCAGCAGCCTGGGGGGGTCCTACAATGAGCAGTTCTTC
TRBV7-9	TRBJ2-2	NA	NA	CASSLWGRNTGELFF	TGTGCCAGCAGCTTATGGGGACGGAACACCGGGGAGCTGTTTTTT
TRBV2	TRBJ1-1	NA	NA	CASSELGYEAFF	TGTGCCAGCAGTGAATTGGGCTATGAAGCTTTCTTT
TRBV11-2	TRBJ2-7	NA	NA	CASSLEDRTYEQYF	TGTGCCAGCAGCTTAGAAGACAGAACCTACGAGCAGTACTTC
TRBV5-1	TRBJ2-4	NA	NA	CASSLSQGGIQYF	TGCGCCAGCAGCTTGTCCCAGGGAGGCATTCAGTACTTC
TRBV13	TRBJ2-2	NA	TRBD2	CASRKTSGTNTGELFF	TGTGCCAGCAGGAAAACTAGCGGAACGAACACCGGGGAGCTGTTTTTT
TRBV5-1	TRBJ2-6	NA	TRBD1	CASRGTGAGANVLTF	TGCGCCAGCAGGGGAACAGGGGCCGGGGCCAACGTCCTGACTTTC
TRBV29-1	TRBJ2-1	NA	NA	CSVDLLPWGSYNEQFF	TGCAGCGTTGATCTACTCCCATGGGGCTCCTACAATGAGCAGTTCTTC
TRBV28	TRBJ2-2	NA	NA	CASSLIGPNTGELFF	TGTGCCAGCAGTTTGATCGGCCCGAACACCGGGGAGCTGTTTTTT
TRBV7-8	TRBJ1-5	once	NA	CASSLGLNNQPQHF	TGTGCCAGCAGCTTAGGGCTCAATAATCAGCCCCAGCATTTT
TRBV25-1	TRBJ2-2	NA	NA	CASSPLGENTGELFF	TGTGCCTCCTCTCCCTTGGGAGAGAACACCGGGGAGCTGTTTTTT
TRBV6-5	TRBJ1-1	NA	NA	CASRVDWLSRVAFF	TGTGCCAGCAGAGTAGACTGGCTGAGTAGGGTAGCTTTCTTT
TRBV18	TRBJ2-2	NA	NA	CASSPNRAALNTGELFF	TGTGCCAGCTCACCAAATAGGGCGGCTTTGAACACCGGGGAGCTGTTTTTT
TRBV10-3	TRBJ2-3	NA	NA	CAIQSSSTDTQYF	TGTGCCATTCAATCCTCCTCCACAGATACGCAGTATTTT
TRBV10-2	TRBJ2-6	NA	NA	CASSVGRGSGANVLTF	TGCGCCAGCAGTGTGGGCAGGGGCTCTGGGGCCAACGTCCTGACTTTC
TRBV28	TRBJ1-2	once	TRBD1	CASSLFGTGGYGYTF	TGTGCCAGCAGTTTATTTGGGACAGGGGGCTATGGCTACACCTTC
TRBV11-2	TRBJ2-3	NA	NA	CASSLERRGDTQYF	TGTGCCAGCAGCTTAGAGAGACGTGGAGATACGCAGTATTTT
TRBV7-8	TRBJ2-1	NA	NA	CASSLALPGLQANEQFF	TGTGCCAGCAGCTTAGCCCTCCCCGGACTACAGGCCAATGAGCAGTTCTTC
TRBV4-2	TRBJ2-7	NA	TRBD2	CASSQQQPSGPTYEQYF	TGTGCCAGCAGCCAGCAACAGCCTAGCGGCCCAACCTACGAGCAGTACTTC
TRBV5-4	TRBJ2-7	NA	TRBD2	CASSLGGTSFYEQYF	TGTGCCAGCAGCTTGGGTGGGACTAGTTTCTACGAGCAGTACTTC
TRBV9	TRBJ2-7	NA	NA	CASSVEGGPSGSSYEQYF	TGTGCCAGCAGCGTAGAAGGGGGGCCTAGCGGAAGCTCCTACGAGCAGTACTTC
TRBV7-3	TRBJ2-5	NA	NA	CASSFRETQYF	TGTGCCAGCAGCTTCCGGGAGACCCAGTACTTC
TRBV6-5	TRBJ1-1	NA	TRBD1	CASSNRGTEAFF	TGTGCCAGCAGTAACAGGGGCACTGAAGCTTTCTTT
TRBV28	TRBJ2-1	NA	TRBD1	CASSFWDRDYNEQFF	TGTGCCAGCAGTTTTTGGGACAGGGACTACAATGAGCAGTTCTTC
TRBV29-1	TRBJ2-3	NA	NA	CSALSLNRERYTDTQYF	TGCAGCGCCCTCTCCCTTAACAGGGAGAGATACACAGATACGCAGTATTTT
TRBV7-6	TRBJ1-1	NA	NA	CASSLAGTAMNTEAFF	TGTGCCAGCAGCTTAGCAGGGACGGCAATGAACACTGAAGCTTTCTTT
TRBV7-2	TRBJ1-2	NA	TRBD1	CASSLTGAGYGYTF	TGTGCCAGCAGCCTCACAGGGGCGGGCTATGGCTACACCTTC
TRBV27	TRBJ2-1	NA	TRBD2	CASSLRVAGASYNEQFF	TGTGCCAGCAGTTTACGGGTCGCGGGAGCATCCTACAATGAGCAGTTCTTC
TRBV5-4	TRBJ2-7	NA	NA	CASSLGLYYEQYF	TGTGCCAGCAGCTTGGGTCTCTACTACGAGCAGTACTTC
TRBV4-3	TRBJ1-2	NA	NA	CASSQDFMSAGYTF	TGCGCCAGCAGCCAAGATTTCATGTCTGCGGGCTACACCTTC
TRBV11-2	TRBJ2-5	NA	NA	CASSSRTGTQFQETQYF	TGTGCCAGCAGCTCCCGGACCGGGACTCAATTTCAAGAGACCCAGTACTTC
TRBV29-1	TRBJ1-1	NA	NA	CSGTLPGSRHTEAFF	TGCAGCGGTACCCTCCCAGGGAGTAGACACACTGAAGCTTTCTTT